What follows are 18 T cell receptor beta chains derived from one specimen sequenced in a study of shared clonotypes between healthy human individuals. Measured with immunoSEQ multiplex PCR; TCRdb has only the in-frame clones, and not every one. The sample has some 1.4 million clones, 96% seen once. Material: naive CD4+ T cells sorted from blood. The subset denotes: CD45RA+ positively selected. These receptors were taken from a man aged 25-40 years in good health.

This chain connects TRBV19 to TRBJ1-2; D is perhaps TRBD1 (5 bases). Germline CDR1 LNHDA, CDR2 SQIVND (reference sequence). The length of the CDR3 is 16 residues. V was cut by 0 bases and J by 2 bases, with 13 bases left in between. The DNA of the CDR3 is TGTGCCAGTAGTATAGATCGAGGGGCCACCAACTATGGCTACACCTTC. Amino acid sequence: CASSIDRGATNYGYTF.

As to this clone: This sample also contains other DNA sequences that code for the same CDR3. The J gene is TRBJ2-7, the V gene TRBV5-1; tentative D call: TRBD2 (5 bases). V lost 0 bases to trimming and J lost 6 bases, with 7 bases between them. The CDR3 loop spans 12 amino acids. Germline assignment: CDR1 SGHRS and CDR2 YFSETQ. The CDR3 loop is CASSLGAGEQYF. The CDR3, as DNA: TGCGCCAGCAGCTTGGGTGCGGGCGAGCAGTACTTC.

J is TRBJ2-1 and V is TRBV19, with 11 bases lining up with TRBD2. In germline, CDR1 is LNHDA, CDR2 SQIVND (reference sequence). CDR3 length equals 14 residues. V trimming: 4 bases; J trimming: 9 bases; junction bases outside the gene matches: 5. Written as DNA, the CDR3 is TGTGCCAGTAGTACACTAGCGGGAGATGGTGAGCAGTTCTTC. Protein sequence: CASSTLAGDGEQFF.

Only one count was recorded for this clone. The chain joins TRBV4-1 to TRBJ2-6, with TRBD2 as a possible D gene (6 bases). Per the germline V gene, CDR1 is MGHRA and CDR2 is YSYEKL. The CDR3 runs 16 residues. The ends were cut back, 5 bases at V and 4 bases at J, with 15 bases in the middle. CDR3 coding DNA: TGCGCCAGCAGCTCACCCGGCGGGGCCGGGGCCAACGTCCTGACTTTC. It encodes CASSSPGGAGANVLTF.

This clone was seen a single time. The rearrangement joins TRBV29-1 to TRBJ2-3, with 7 bases aligning to TRBD2. This CDR3 has 12 residues. With 7 bases clipped from V and 5 bases from J, the junction kept 6 bases outside the gene matches. From germline, CDR1 is SQVTM and CDR2 ANQGSEA. Written as DNA, the CDR3 is TGCAGCGCAGAGGTAGCGGGAGATACGCAGTATTTT. This sequence encodes CSAEVAGDTQYF.

This rearrangement joins TRBV6-1 to TRBJ2-1; D might be TRBD1 (5 bases). Trimming took 5 bases from V and 12 from J, leaving 17 bases between them. Germline CDR1 reads MNHNS; CDR2 reads SASEGT. The CDR3 has 13 amino acids. CDR3 sequence reads: CASSTGETMRQFF. The CDR3, as DNA: TGTGCCAGCAGTACAGGCGAAACAATGAGGCAGTTCTTC.

DNA for the CDR3: TGTGCCAGCAGCGTAGATCTTGGGATTAGCACAGATACGCAGTATTTT. Translation: CASSVDLGISTDTQYF. The chain has TRBV9 and TRBJ2-3; D unresolved. CDR1 and CDR2 (germline): SGDLS, YYNGEE. V was pared by 0 bases and J by 0 bases, with 11 bases between. The CDR3 contains 16 residues.

The chain recombines TRBV5-4 with TRBJ2-6; TRBD1 or TRBD2 may be the D gene (5 bases each). This CDR3 is 18 amino acids long. In germline, CDR1 is SGHNT, CDR2 YYREEE (reference sequence). Deletions cut 0 bases from V and 0 bases from J, with 13 bases between. The CDR3 nucleotides read TGTGCCAGCAGCTTGGTCCAGGGAGTAGGCTCTGGGGCCAACGTCCTGACTTTC. Translated: CASSLVQGVGSGANVLTF.

Concerning this clone: Other DNA sequences within the sample encode an identical CDR3. The J gene is TRBJ1-3, the V gene TRBV5-1, with 7 bases matching TRBD1. Germline V CDR1 and CDR2: SGHRS, YFSETQ. CDR3 length: 14 residues. The V and J ends lost 1 base and 4 bases, in that order; junction bases with no gene match: 2. CDR3 bases: TGCGCCAGCAGCTTGAGGGGGCGAGGAAACACCATATATTTT. Protein sequence: CASSLRGRGNTIYF.

The V call is TRBV29-1, the J call TRBJ1-1; D uncertain. The CDR3 is made up of 13 amino acids. Trimming shortened V by 6 bases and J by 0 bases, and 11 bases separated the two germline ends. In germline, CDR1 is SQVTM, CDR2 ANQGSEA. The CDR3 is CSVDGLLNTEAFF. The CDR3 nucleotides are TGCAGCGTCGACGGGCTGCTGAACACTGAAGCTTTCTTT.

The rearrangement joins TRBV25-1 to TRBJ2-7, with 7 bases that match TRBD2. J was trimmed by 3 bases and V by 4 bases; bases with no gene match: 6. Germline values: CDR1 MGHDK, CDR2 SYGVNS. The CDR3 is made up of 14 amino acids. DNA of the CDR3: TGTGCCAGCAGTGGCGGGAGCAAAGTCTACGAGCAGTACTTC. This encodes CASSGGSKVYEQYF.

The chain recombines TRBV2 with TRBJ2-6; D remains unclear. Germline V CDR1 and CDR2: SNHLY, FYNNEI. V was shortened by 7 bases and J by 0 bases, with 10 bases between the two germline ends. This CDR3 contains 15 residues. This CDR3 is CASTSYNSGANVLTF. CDR3 DNA sequence: TGTGCCAGCACCTCATACAACTCTGGGGCCAACGTCCTGACTTTC.

Regarding this clone: Other DNA sequences from this sample encode an identical CDR3 as well. V is TRBV7-9 and J is TRBJ2-7; D remains unclear. V was shortened by 0 bases and J by 0 bases, with 6 bases between the two germline ends. The CDR3 loop spans 14 amino acids. Germline-derived CDR1 and CDR2 are SEHNR and FQNEAQ (reference sequence). Here the CDR3 reads CASSLAGGSYEQYF. In DNA, the CDR3 is TGTGCCAGCAGCTTAGCGGGTGGCTCCTACGAGCAGTACTTC.

This chain joins TRBV15 and TRBJ2-3, with a tentative D call TRBD1 (5 bases). CDR1 and CDR2 from the germline V gene are LNHNV and YYDKDF (reference sequence). V was pared by 0 bases and J by 0 bases, with 10 bases between. This CDR3 is built from 16 residues. CDR3 protein: CATSRDPQGSTDTQYF. Here the CDR3 DNA reads TGTGCCACCAGCAGAGATCCCCAGGGTAGCACAGATACGCAGTATTTT.

CDR3 region: CATSGGISYEQYF. In DNA, the CDR3 is TGTGCCACCAGTGGCGGGATCTCCTACGAGCAGTACTTC. The genes are TRBV15 and TRBJ2-7; TRBD2 is a possible D gene (6 bases). The V end was cut by 6 bases, the J end by 0 bases, with 9 bases between. Germline lookup yields CDR1 LNHNV and CDR2 YYDKDF (reference sequence). CDR3 length: 13 residues.

The rearrangement joins TRBV27 to TRBJ2-7; D is unresolved. Trimming took off 3 bases at V and 2 bases at J, with 17 bases between the two ends. CDR1 and CDR2 (germline): MNHEY, SMNVEV (reference sequence). The CDR3 is made up of 16 amino acids. CDR3 protein: CASSFAIGRNTYEQYF. The CDR3 bases are TGTGCCAGCAGTTTTGCGATCGGACGGAATACCTACGAGCAGTACTTC.

The chain carries TRBV5-5 and TRBJ2-5; perhaps TRBD2 as D (5 bases). CDR1 SGHKS and CDR2 YYEKEE come from the germline V gene (reference sequence). Trimming took 2 bases from V and 1 from J, leaving 12 bases between them. CDR3 length: 15 residues. DNA of the CDR3: TGTGCCAGCAGCTTTGGGGAGATGATCCAAGAGACCCAGTACTTC. This sequence encodes CASSFGEMIQETQYF.

The rearrangement links TRBV5-1 to TRBJ2-5; D remains unclear. Germline V gene lookup returns CDR1 SGHRS and CDR2 YFSETQ. The V and J ends lost 0 bases and 2 bases respectively, with 5 bases between them. The CDR3 has 13 amino acids. CDR3 amino acids: CASSLGMQETQYF. Written as DNA, the CDR3 is TGCGCCAGCAGCTTGGGGATGCAAGAGACCCAGTACTTC.